These T cell receptor beta chains were read from a single sample in a study of T cells in Graves' hyperthyroidism and ophthalmopathy. TCRdb re-called the multiplex PCR reads through MiXCR, storing one row per CDR3 protein. The sample consists of a few hundred thousand distinct CDR3 sequences, roughly a sixth of them appearing once. Specimen: blood. Receptor source: a woman in her twenties or thirties with Graves' ophthalmopathy. Both conserved end residues are part of each CDR3. The D gene is left open where the match is weak. Only part of the rows carry a size: once, few, many, or a class if the clone is expanded.

clone_size	v_call	d_call	j_call	cdr3_aa	cdr3_nt
.	TRBV7-3	TRBD2	TRBJ2-1	CASSAEGGRDNEQFF	TGTGCCAGCAGCGCCGAAGGCGGGAGGGACAATGAGCAGTTCTTC
many	TRBV20-1	TRBD2	TRBJ2-2	CSARSSTSGTSNTGELFF	TGCAGTGCCCGGAGTTCGACTAGCGGCACCTCGAACACCGGGGAGCTGTTTTTT
.	TRBV7-9	TRBD1	TRBJ1-2	CASSLGDRGRIGYTF	TGTGCCAGCAGCCTGGGGGACAGGGGGCGGATAGGCTACACCTTC
many	TRBV6-1	TRBD1	TRBJ2-1	CASSGRDRSYNEQFF	TGTGCCAGCAGTGGCCGGGACAGGAGTTACAATGAGCAGTTCTTC
many	TRBV7-2	TRBD1	TRBJ2-7	CASSLPGGMYEQYF	TGTGCCAGCAGCTTACCAGGGGGAATGTACGAGCAGTACTTC
few	TRBV7-9	.	TRBJ2-3	CASTDGRDTQYF	TGTGCCAGCACCGATGGGCGCGATACGCAGTATTTT
few	TRBV6-1	.	TRBJ2-1	CASSKLGPYNEQFF	TGTGCCAGCAGTAAACTTGGACCATACAATGAGCAGTTCTTC
.	TRBV12-3/TRBV12-4	TRBD2	TRBJ2-7	CASSVFSGRGISSEQYF	TGTGCCAGCAGTGTGTTTAGCGGGAGGGGGATTTCCTCCGAGCAGTACTTC
few	TRBV19	.	TRBJ2-3	CASSIMGRRTDTQYF	TGTGCCAGTAGTATTATGGGACGACGCACAGATACGCAGTATTTT
few	TRBV4-1	.	TRBJ2-7	CASSRQPGRGTDEQYF	TGCGCCAGCAGCCGCCAACCGGGACGAGGGACCGACGAGCAGTACTTC
.	TRBV7-9	TRBD1	TRBJ1-6	CASRMTGTNSPLHF	TGTGCCAGCAGGATGACAGGGACTAATTCACCCCTCCACTTT
many	TRBV20-1	.	TRBJ2-7	CSASAVFSSYEQYF	TGCAGTGCTAGCGCGGTGTTCAGCTCCTACGAGCAGTACTTC
many	TRBV10-3	.	TRBJ1-1	CAISESGGMNTEAFF	TGTGCCATCAGTGAGTCGGGGGGGATGAACACTGAAGCTTTCTTT
once	TRBV2	TRBD2	TRBJ2-1	CASNFIPGLAGGPLELVETQFF	TGTGCCAGCAATTTCATACCGGGACTAGCGGGAGGTCCGTTGGAACTCGTGGAGACCCAGTTCTTC
many	TRBV5-1	.	TRBJ2-7	CASSTLADFSYEQYF	TGCGCCAGCAGCACTTTAGCGGATTTCTCCTACGAGCAGTACTTC
.	TRBV4-1	.	TRBJ1-1	CASSRTTGLGTEAFF	TGCGCCAGCAGCCGCACCACAGGGTTGGGCACTGAAGCTTTCTTT
once	TRBV7-9	.	TRBJ2-1	CASSPQSDTASYNEQFF	TGTGCCAGCAGCCCCCAGAGCGATACCGCCTCCTACAATGAGCAGTTCTTC
many	TRBV5-1	.	TRBJ2-7	CASSSVLAGNYEQYF	TGCGCCAGCAGCTCCGTCCTGGCAGGCAACTACGAGCAGTACTTC
many	TRBV7-2	TRBD2	TRBJ2-5	CASSSTGTGGETQYF	TGTGCCAGCAGCTCTACAGGAACGGGGGGGGAGACCCAGTACTTC
many	TRBV7-2	.	TRBJ2-3	CASSSQQAQQYF	TGTGCCAGCAGCTCTCAACAGGCCCAGCAGTATTTT
.	TRBV3-1	.	TRBJ2-2	CASSQDQPTGELFF	TGTGCCAGCAGCCAAGACCAACCGACCGGGGAGCTGTTTTTT
.	TRBV28	TRBD2	TRBJ2-3	CASSFTSGRADTQYF	TGTGCCAGCAGTTTCACTAGCGGGCGGGCAGATACGCAGTATTTT
.	TRBV5-1	TRBD1	TRBJ1-1	CASSVQGGDTEAFF	TGCGCCAGCAGCGTACAGGGGGGGGACACTGAAGCTTTCTTT
.	TRBV29-1	TRBD2	TRBJ2-1	CSVEIAGGLNEQFF	TGCAGCGTTGAAATTGCGGGAGGGCTAAATGAGCAGTTCTTC
.	TRBV5-8	TRBD2	TRBJ2-1	CASSPERTSGSPEQFF	TGTGCCAGCAGCCCCGAACGGACTAGCGGGAGTCCTGAGCAGTTCTTC
.	TRBV5-5	.	TRBJ2-7	CASISYGSAEQYF	TGTGCCAGCATCTCGTATGGGAGCGCCGAGCAGTACTTC
many	TRBV2	TRBD2	TRBJ2-7	CASRGGGLAGVRQYF	TGTGCCAGCAGAGGGGGTGGACTAGCGGGAGTGCGGCAGTACTTC
many	TRBV30	.	TRBJ2-1	CAWSASNNEQFF	TGTGCCTGGAGTGCGTCGAACAATGAGCAGTTCTTC
many	TRBV7-9	.	TRBJ1-5	CASSPMGHSNQPQHF	TGTGCCAGCAGCCCGATGGGCCATAGCAATCAGCCCCAGCATTTT
.	TRBV28	.	TRBJ2-2	CASIKPGTFNTGELFF	TGTGCCAGCATCAAGCCGGGGACCTTTAACACCGGGGAGCTGTTTTTT
many	TRBV20-1	TRBD1	TRBJ2-7	CSADRVSSYEQYF	TGCAGTGCGGACAGGGTATCGTCCTACGAGCAGTACTTC
few	TRBV18	TRBD1	TRBJ1-6	CASSHPGTGRNSPLHF	TGTGCCAGCTCACACCCCGGGACAGGGCGTAATTCACCCCTCCACTTT
few	TRBV19	.	TRBJ2-4	CASSISRGGQYF	TGTGCCAGTAGTATATCGAGAGGCGGTCAGTACTTC
.	TRBV6-1	.	TRBJ1-2	CASSDQPGLGVYGYTF	TGTGCCAGCAGTGACCAGCCGGGCCTGGGGGTTTATGGCTACACCTTC
many	TRBV2	.	TRBJ1-4	CASSEDRRDEKLFF	TGTGCCAGCAGTGAAGATAGACGTGATGAAAAACTGTTTTTT
few	TRBV5-1	TRBD2	TRBJ2-1	CASSLGTSGRASSYNEQFF	TGCGCCAGCAGCTTGGGGACTAGCGGGAGGGCCTCGTCCTACAATGAGCAGTTCTTC
many	TRBV11-2	TRBD2	TRBJ2-7	CASSSGLAVNEQYF	TGTGCCAGCAGCTCCGGACTAGCCGTAAACGAGCAGTACTTC
many	TRBV30	.	TRBJ1-2	CAWSVILGRSYGYTF	TGTGCCTGGAGTGTAATTCTTGGCAGGAGCTATGGCTACACCTTC
.	TRBV6-4	TRBD2	TRBJ2-3	CASRRLAGSDTQYF	TGTGCCAGCAGGAGACTAGCGGGAAGTGATACGCAGTATTTT
many	TRBV6-1	.	TRBJ2-3	CASWWRGTDTQYF	TGTGCCAGCTGGTGGCGGGGCACAGATACGCAGTATTTT